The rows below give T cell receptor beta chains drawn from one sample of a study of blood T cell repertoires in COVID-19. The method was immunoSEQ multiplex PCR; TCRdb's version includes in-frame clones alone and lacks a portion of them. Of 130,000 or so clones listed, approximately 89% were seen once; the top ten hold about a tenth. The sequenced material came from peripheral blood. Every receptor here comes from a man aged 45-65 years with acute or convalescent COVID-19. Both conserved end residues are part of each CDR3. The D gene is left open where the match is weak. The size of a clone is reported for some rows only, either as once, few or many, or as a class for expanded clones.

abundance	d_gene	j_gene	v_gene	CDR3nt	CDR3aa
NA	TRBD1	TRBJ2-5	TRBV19	TGTGCCAGTAGTATCCCCGGACAGGGGAGAGAGACCCAGTACTTC	CASSIPGQGRETQYF
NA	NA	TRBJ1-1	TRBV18	TGTGCCAGCTCACCCTACCCGACAGACCAGCGCGCCACTGAAGCTTTCTTT	CASSPYPTDQRATEAFF
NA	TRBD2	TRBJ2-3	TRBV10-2	TGCGCCAGCAGGAAACTAGCGGGACAAACAGATACGCAGTATTTT	CASRKLAGQTDTQYF
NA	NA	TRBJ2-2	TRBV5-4	TGTGCCAGCAGCCCCGGGACACACACCGAGGAGCTGTTTTTT	CASSPGTHTEELFF
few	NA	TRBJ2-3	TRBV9	TGTGCCAGCAGCGTAGTTGCGGGGCGCACAGATACGCAGTATTTT	CASSVVAGRTDTQYF
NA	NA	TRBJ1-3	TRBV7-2	TGTGCCAGCAGCGCTACAGCCCTCGGAAACACCATATATTTT	CASSATALGNTIYF
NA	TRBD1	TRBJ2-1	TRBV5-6	TGTGCCAGCAGCGGGCTTCAGCGCAGGGGGTATAATGAGCAGTTCTTC	CASSGLQRRGYNEQFF
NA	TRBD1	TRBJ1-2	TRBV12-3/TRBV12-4	TGTGCCAGCAGTTTCGGACAGGGCTCTGGCTACACCTTC	CASSFGQGSGYTF
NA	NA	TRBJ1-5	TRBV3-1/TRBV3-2	TGTGCCAGCAGCCAAGATCTAAATCAGCCCCAGCATTTT	CASSQDLNQPQHF
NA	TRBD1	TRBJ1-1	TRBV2	TGTGCCAGCAGTCCAGACAGGGGTCGCGCTGAAGCTTTCTTT	CASSPDRGRAEAFF
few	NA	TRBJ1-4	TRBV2	TGTGCCAGCAGCCCGACAGGTTCTAATGAAAAACTGTTTTTT	CASSPTGSNEKLFF
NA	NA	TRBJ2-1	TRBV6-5	TGTGCCAGCACTGTCATAGGAGGGATTCACAATGAGCAGTTCTTC	CASTVIGGIHNEQFF
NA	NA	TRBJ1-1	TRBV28	TGTGCCAGCAGTTTCGCCTACCGGGACAAGAACACTGAAGCTTTCTTT	CASSFAYRDKNTEAFF
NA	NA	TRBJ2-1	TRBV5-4	TGTGCCAGCAACGCGGGACAGCCGAGCTCCTACAATGAGCAGTTCTTC	CASNAGQPSSYNEQFF
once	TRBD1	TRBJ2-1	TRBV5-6	TGTGCCAGCAGCATAGGGGACAGCTACAATGAGCAGTTCTTC	CASSIGDSYNEQFF
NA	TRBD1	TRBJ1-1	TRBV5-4	TGTGCCAGCAGCTTACGGGACAGGAACACTGAAGCTTTCTTT	CASSLRDRNTEAFF
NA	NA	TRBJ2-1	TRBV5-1	TGCGCCAGCAGCCTACCAGGGGTTAACAATGAGCAGTTCTTC	CASSLPGVNNEQFF
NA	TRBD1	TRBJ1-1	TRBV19	TGTGCCAGTAGTATTCGACAGGGTAACACTGAAGCTTTCTTT	CASSIRQGNTEAFF
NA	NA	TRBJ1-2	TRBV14	TGTGCCAGCAGCCGGGGGGTTCGGGATGGCTACACCTTC	CASSRGVRDGYTF
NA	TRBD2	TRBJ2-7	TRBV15	TGTGCCACCAGTAAGACTAGCGGGAGACCCGAGCAGTACTTC	CATSKTSGRPEQYF
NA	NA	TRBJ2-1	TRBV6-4	TGTGCCAGCAGTGACTCCGATACAGGGGAGCAGTTCTTC	CASSDSDTGEQFF
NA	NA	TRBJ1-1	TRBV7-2	TGTGCCAGCAGCTTAGTTGGGGGGGGCACTGAAGCTTTCTTT	CASSLVGGGTEAFF
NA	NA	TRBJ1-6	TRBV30	TGTGCCTGGGACCCCGCTAGGGGGTTCGGTAATTCACCCCTCCACTTT	CAWDPARGFGNSPLHF
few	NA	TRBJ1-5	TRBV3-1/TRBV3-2	TGTGCCAGCAGCCAAAATTCCGGGGGCAATCAGCCCCAGCATTTT	CASSQNSGGNQPQHF
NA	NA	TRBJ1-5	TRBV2	TGTGCCAGCAGTGTTGGAGTTCAGCCCCAGCATTTT	CASSVGVQPQHF
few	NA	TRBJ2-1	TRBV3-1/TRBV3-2	TGTGCCAGCAGCTTCCGTGTTAGTCGCGTCCACAATGAGCAGTTCTTC	CASSFRVSRVHNEQFF
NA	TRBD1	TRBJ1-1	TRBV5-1	TGCGCCAGCAGCTTCCCAGAAGGGGGCCTGAACACTGAAGCTTTCTTT	CASSFPEGGLNTEAFF
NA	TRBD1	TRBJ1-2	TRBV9	TGTGCCAGCAGCTCCCGGCCGACAGGGTATGGCTACACCTTC	CASSSRPTGYGYTF
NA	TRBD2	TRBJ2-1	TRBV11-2	TGTGCCAGCAGCTTAGTGCGGGGGAGACACAATGAGCAGTTCTTC	CASSLVRGRHNEQFF
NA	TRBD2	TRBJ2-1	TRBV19	TGTGCCAGTAGTATAGAGCGGGGGGCCCGGCAAATTGATGAGCAGTTCTTC	CASSIERGARQIDEQFF
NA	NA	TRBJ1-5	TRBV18	TGTGCCAGCTCACAGCTAAGCCCCTCGGGGACACGAGATCAGCCCCAGCATTTT	CASSQLSPSGTRDQPQHF
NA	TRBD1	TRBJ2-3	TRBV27	TGTGCCAGCAGTTCAGGGGGCCGTAGCACAGATACGCAGTATTTT	CASSSGGRSTDTQYF
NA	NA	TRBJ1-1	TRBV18	TGTGCCAGCTCACCACAGGGAGGGCCGAACACTGAAGCTTTCTTT	CASSPQGGPNTEAFF
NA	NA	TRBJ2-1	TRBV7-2	TGTGCCAGCAGCTTAGCCCCAGGGTATGAGCAGTTCTTC	CASSLAPGYEQFF
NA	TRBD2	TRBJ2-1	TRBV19	TGTGCCAGTACCCCCCGCCGGGGGGGGGTGGGAGGGTCATACAATGAGCAGTTCTTC	CASTPRRGGVGGSYNEQFF
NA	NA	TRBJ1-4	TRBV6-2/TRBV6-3	TGTGCCAGCAGCAATGGACAGCAGTCAGGGGAAAAACTGTTTTTT	CASSNGQQSGEKLFF
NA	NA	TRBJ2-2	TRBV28	TGTGCCAGCAGTTTGTCGGGAAGGGACACCGGGGAGCTGTTTTTT	CASSLSGRDTGELFF
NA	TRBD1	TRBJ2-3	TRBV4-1	TGCGCCAGCACTTGGACAGGGGGTAGCACAGATACGCAGTATTTT	CASTWTGGSTDTQYF
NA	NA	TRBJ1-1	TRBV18	TGTGCCAGCTCACCGACCCAACTCAGTTGGAGCGCTGAAGCTTTCTTT	CASSPTQLSWSAEAFF
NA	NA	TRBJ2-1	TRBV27	TGTGCCAGCAGTTTGGCACTATCGCGGGATGAGCAGTTCTTC	CASSLALSRDEQFF
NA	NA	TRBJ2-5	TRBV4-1	TGCGCCAGCAGCCAAGATCGAGTCCAAGAGACCCAGTACTTC	CASSQDRVQETQYF
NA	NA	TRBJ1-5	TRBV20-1	TGCAGTGCTAGTACGACGGGACACTCCTATCAGCCCCAGCATTTT	CSASTTGHSYQPQHF
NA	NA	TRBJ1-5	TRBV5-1	TGCGCCAGCAGCGTGGACAGCCCGAATCAGCCCCAGCATTTT	CASSVDSPNQPQHF
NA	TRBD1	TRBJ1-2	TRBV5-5	TGTGCCAGCAGCTCCACACAGGGGGCCGGTCCCAGCGCTAACTATGGCTACACCTTC	CASSSTQGAGPSANYGYTF
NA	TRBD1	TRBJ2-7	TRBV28	TGTGCCAGCAGACCCCGGACAGGTCACTCCTACGAGCAGTACTTC	CASRPRTGHSYEQYF
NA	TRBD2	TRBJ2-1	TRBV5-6	TGTGCCAGCAGCTTGATGGGGGGAGGGTCGTACAATGAGCAGTTCTTC	CASSLMGGGSYNEQFF
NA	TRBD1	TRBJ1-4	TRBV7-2	TGTGCCAGTCGGACAGGGGGCGGTTTAGAAAAACTGTTTTTT	CASRTGGGLEKLFF
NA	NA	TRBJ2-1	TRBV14	TGTGCCAGCAGCCAAACCCTGCAGGGGAATGAGCAGTTCTTC	CASSQTLQGNEQFF
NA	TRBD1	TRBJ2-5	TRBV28	TGTGCCAGCACCATGCCCGGGACAGCGGAAGAGACCCAGTACTTC	CASTMPGTAEETQYF
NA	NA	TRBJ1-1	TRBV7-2	TGTGCCAGCAGCTCCAGGGTAGGTCTCTCTGAAGCTTTCTTT	CASSSRVGLSEAFF
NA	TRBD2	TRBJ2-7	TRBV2	TGTGCCAGCAAGCGGGGGTTAGGGTTCCCCTACGAGCAGTACTTC	CASKRGLGFPYEQYF
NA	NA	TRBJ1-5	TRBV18	TGTGCCAGCTCACAGTTTGAGGGTCAGCCCCAGCATTTT	CASSQFEGQPQHF